This T cell receptor (beta chain) was recorded in a study of T cell repertoires in cytomegalovirus infection. At the level of the study: CMV infection together with matching HLA type was indicated by public TCR beta signatures. Study-wide results and caveats: Ex vivo responses were dominated by HLA-C-restricted CMV-specific TCR beta clonotypes. Totalled public TCR beta family frequency picked out people who carried CMV plus the relevant HLA.

In this sample, this clonotype turned up a few times. The antigen remains unidentified. MiXCR, applied by TCRdb to the reads, yields one record per CDR3 protein. The sample lists around 740,000 distinct CDR3 sequences; roughly 36% were seen once. The receptor was derived from a human donor in good health (CMV status not recorded). Some clones in this sample may be carry-over from other donors' samples. Sequencing input: PBMCs.

The CDR3 nucleotides read TGTGCCAGCAGTCTCCAACAGGCGGGGCAAGAGACCCAGTACTTC. It is translated as CASSLQQAGQETQYF. The rearrangement links TRBV28 to TRBJ2-5; possibly TRBD2 for D (6 bases). Germline assignment: CDR1 MDHEN and CDR2 SYDVKM. There are 15 residues in the CDR3. Trimming pared 5 bases from V and 2 bases from J, leaving 15 bases between.